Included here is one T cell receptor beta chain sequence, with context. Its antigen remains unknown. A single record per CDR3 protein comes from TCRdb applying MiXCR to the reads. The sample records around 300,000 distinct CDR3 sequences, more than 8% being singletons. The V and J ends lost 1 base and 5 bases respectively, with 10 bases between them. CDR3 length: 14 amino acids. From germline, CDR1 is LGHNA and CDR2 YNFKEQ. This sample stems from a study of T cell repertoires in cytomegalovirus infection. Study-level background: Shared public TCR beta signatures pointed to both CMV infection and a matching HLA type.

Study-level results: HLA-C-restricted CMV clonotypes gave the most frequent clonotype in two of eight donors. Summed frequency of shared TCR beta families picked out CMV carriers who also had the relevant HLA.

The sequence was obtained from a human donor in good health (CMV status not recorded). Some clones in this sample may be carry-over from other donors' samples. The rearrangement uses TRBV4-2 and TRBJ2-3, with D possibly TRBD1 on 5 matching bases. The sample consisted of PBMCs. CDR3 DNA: TGTGCCAGCAGCCAAGGGACAAAAGGAGATACGCAGTATTTT. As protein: CASSQGTKGDTQYF.